The clone carrying this T cell receptor (beta chain) was found once. The data originate from a study of CD8 T cells in Susac syndrome. RNA, at about 0.45 to 1 ug, was reverse transcribed with random hexamers. Amplification of TCR beta CDR3 spanned 54 Vbeta and 13 Jbeta via immunoSEQ multiplex PCR. TCRdb re-called the immunoSEQ multiplex PCR reads with MiXCR, one entry per CDR3 protein. The sample consists of about 180,000 distinct CDR3 sequences, 85% to 95% of them appearing once. This CDR3 spans 14 amino acids. CDR1 is MNHEY and CDR2 is SMNVEV in the germline V gene (reference sequence). The V and J ends lost 6 bases and 7 bases, in that order; junction bases with no gene match: 11. In blood CD8+ and CD4+ T cells, TCR beta underwent sequencing. TEMRA cells were enriched by FACS, while CD8+ and CD4+ T cells were obtained through a negative isolation that was performed magnetically.

The sequence derives from a human donor with multiple sclerosis. Sequencing used CD8+ T cells from PBMCs. The chain employs TRBV27 and TRBJ1-1, with 7 bases identical to TRBD1. CDR3 sequence: CASRPSPGGGEAFF. The CDR3 DNA follows: TGTGCCAGCAGGCCTAGCCCAGGGGGAGGTGAAGCTTTCTTT.